Presented here are 4 T cell receptor beta chains from one specimen sequenced in a study of cytomegalovirus exposure and HLA in healthy donors. Amplification used 60 Vbeta primers and 13 Jbeta primers. The method was immunoSEQ multiplex PCR; TCRdb's version includes in-frame clones alone and lacks a portion of them. The table lists about 110,000 clones, around 73% of them singletons. Sequencing used PBMCs. The receptors derive from a woman aged 35 to 49 in good health and CMV-seropositive.

In its sample, this clone was seen once. This specimen includes other DNA sequences encoding the same CDR3. The rearrangement uses TRBV20-1 and TRBJ2-5; D unclear. V lost 3 bases to trimming and J lost 5 bases, with 4 bases between them. CDR3 length: 10 residues. The V gene's germline CDR1 is DFQATT and CDR2 SNEGSKA (reference sequence). The CDR3 sequence: CSASMETQYF. CDR3 nucleotide sequence: TGCAGTGCTAGTATGGAGACCCAGTACTTC.

The genes are TRBV7-6 and TRBJ1-2; tentatively, D is TRBD1 (6 bases). Germline V gives CDR1 SGHVS, CDR2 FNYEAQ. With 6 bases removed from V and 7 bases from J, the gap between germline ends came to 21 bases. This CDR3 is 15 amino acids long. The CDR3 loop is CASSSLPRDISGYTF. In DNA, the CDR3 is TGTGCCAGCAGTTCCTTGCCCCGGGACATTAGTGGCTACACCTTC.

The chain uses TRBV18 and TRBJ2-3; TRBD1 is a possible D gene (6 bases). This CDR3 is 13 amino acids long. The germline V gene has CDR1 KGHSH and CDR2 LQKENI. The V gene lost 3 bases and the J gene lost 4 bases, with 8 bases spanning the gap. CDR3 bases: TGTGCCAGCTCACCGGGGGCCGCAGATACGCAGTATTTT. Its protein product is CASSPGAADTQYF.

This clone has only one observation. This chain links TRBV2 with TRBJ2-3; TRBD1 agrees at 11 bases. This CDR3 has 16 amino acids. Trimming cost V 6 bases and J 3 bases; bases outside gene matches: 8. Germline assignment: CDR1 SNHLY and CDR2 FYNNEI. As DNA, the CDR3 is TGTGCCAGCAGCTACAACCGGGACAGGGGGACAGATACGCAGTATTTT. Its translation: CASSYNRDRGTDTQYF.